This T cell receptor beta chain was recovered during a study of cytomegalovirus exposure and HLA in healthy donors. Study-level findings and limits: Only CMV serostatus was available as immune exposure information.

13 Jbeta primers and 60 Vbeta primers were used for the PCR. TCRdb keeps only in-frame clones here, not all; method: immunoSEQ multiplex PCR. The sample carries around 240,000 clones, 82% recorded once. As regards this clone: Its antigen is not known.

Sequences were obtained from PBMCs. This sequence was found in a woman between 35 and 50 years old in good health and CMV-seropositive.

In DNA, the CDR3 is TGTGCCAGCAGCCCAGGACTAGCGAGGGAGGCAGATACGCAGTATTTT. It yields the protein CASSPGLAREADTQYF. The gene calls are TRBV7-3 and TRBJ2-3, with 9 bases identical to TRBD2. Germline assignment: CDR1 SGHTA and CDR2 FQGTGA. V lost 5 bases and J lost 4; bases outside the gene matches: 10. This CDR3 has 16 residues.